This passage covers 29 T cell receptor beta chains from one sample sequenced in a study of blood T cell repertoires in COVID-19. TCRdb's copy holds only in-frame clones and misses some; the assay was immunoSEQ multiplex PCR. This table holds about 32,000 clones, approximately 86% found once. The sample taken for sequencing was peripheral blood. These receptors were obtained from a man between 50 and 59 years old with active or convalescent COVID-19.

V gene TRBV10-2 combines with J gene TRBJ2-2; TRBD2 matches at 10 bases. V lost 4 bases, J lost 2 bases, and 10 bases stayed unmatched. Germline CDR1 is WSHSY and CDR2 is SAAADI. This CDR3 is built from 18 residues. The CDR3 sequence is CASSGAPAGGGNTGELFF. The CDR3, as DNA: TGCGCCAGCAGTGGCGCTCCAGCGGGAGGGGGCAACACCGGGGAGCTGTTTTTT.

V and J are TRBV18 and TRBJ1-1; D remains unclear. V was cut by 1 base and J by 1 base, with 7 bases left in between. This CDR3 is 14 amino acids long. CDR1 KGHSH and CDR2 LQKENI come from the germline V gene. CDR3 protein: CASSPRGENTEAFF. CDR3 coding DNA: TGTGCCAGCTCACCACGTGGAGAGAACACTGAAGCTTTCTTT.

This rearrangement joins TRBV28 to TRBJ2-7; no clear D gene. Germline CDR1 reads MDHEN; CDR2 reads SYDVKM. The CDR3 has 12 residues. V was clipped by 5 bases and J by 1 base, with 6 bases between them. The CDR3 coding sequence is TGTGCCAGCAGTGCCAGGTCCTACGAGCAGTACTTC. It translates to CASSARSYEQYF.

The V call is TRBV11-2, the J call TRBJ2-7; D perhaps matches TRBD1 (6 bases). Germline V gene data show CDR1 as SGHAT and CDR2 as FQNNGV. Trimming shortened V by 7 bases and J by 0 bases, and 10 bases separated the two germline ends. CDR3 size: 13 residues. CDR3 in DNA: TGTGCCAGCACCCGAGGGGGCTCCTACGAGCAGTACTTC. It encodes CASTRGGSYEQYF.

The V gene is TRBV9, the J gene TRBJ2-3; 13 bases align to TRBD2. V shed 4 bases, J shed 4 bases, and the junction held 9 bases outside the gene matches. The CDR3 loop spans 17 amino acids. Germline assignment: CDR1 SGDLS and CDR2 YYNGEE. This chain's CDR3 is CASSRTSGSFKADTQYF. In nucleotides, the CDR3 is TGTGCCAGCAGCCGGACTAGCGGGAGTTTCAAAGCAGATACGCAGTATTTT.

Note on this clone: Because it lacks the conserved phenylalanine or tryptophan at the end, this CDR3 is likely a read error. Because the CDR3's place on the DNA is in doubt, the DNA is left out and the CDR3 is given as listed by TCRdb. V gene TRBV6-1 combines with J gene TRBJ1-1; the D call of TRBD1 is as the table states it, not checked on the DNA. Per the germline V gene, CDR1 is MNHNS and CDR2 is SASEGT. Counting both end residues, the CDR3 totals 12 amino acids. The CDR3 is CASSELGRQPLA.

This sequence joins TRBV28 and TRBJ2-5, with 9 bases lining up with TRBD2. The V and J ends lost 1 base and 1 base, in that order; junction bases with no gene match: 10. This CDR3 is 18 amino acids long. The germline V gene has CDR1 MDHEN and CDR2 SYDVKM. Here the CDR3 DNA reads TGTGCCAGCAGTTTATTCGGGGCGACTAGCGGTATCCAAGAGACCCAGTACTTC. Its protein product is CASSLFGATSGIQETQYF.

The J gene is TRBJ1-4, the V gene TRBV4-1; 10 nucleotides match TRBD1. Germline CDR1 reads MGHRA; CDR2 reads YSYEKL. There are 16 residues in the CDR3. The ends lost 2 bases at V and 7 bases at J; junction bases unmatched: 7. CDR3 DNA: TGCGCCAGCAGCCAACCGGGACAGGGGTGGGGTGAAAAACTGTTTTTT. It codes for CASSQPGQGWGEKLFF.

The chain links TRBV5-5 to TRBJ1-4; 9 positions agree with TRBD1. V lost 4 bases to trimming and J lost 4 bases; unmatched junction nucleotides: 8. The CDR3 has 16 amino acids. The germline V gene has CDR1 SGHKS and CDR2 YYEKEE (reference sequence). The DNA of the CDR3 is TGTGCCAGCAGCCCCAGCACGGGACAGGGTAATGAAAAACTGTTTTTT. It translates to CASSPSTGQGNEKLFF.

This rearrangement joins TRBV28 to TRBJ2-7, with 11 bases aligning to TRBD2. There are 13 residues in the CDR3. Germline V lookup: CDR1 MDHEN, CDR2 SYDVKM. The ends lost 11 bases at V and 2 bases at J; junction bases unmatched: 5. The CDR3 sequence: CAAGTSGPYEQYF. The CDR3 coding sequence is TGTGCCGCCGGGACTAGCGGTCCCTACGAGCAGTACTTC.

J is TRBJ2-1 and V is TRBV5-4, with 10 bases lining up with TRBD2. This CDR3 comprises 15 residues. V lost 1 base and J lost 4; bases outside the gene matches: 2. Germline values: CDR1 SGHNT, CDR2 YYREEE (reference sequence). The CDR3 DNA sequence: TGTGCCAGCAGCTTGACTAGCGGGATTTACAATGAGCAGTTCTTC. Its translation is CASSLTSGIYNEQFF. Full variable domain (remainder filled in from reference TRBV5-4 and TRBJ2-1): ETGVTQSPTHLIKTRGQQVTLRCSSQSGHNTVSWYQQALGQGPQFIFQYYREEENGRGNFPPRFSGLQFPNYSSELNVNALELDDSALYLCASSLTSGIYNEQFFGPGTRLTVL.

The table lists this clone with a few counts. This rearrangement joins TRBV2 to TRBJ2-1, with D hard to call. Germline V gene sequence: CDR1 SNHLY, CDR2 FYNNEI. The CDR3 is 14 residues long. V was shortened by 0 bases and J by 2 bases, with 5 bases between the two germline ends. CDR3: CASSEAGTYNEQFF. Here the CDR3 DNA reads TGTGCCAGCAGTGAAGCGGGCACCTACAATGAGCAGTTCTTC. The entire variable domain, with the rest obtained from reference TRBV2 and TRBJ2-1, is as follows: EPEVTQTPSHQVTQMGQEVILRCVPISNHLYFYWYRQILGQKVEFLVSFYNNEISEKSEIFDDQFSVERPDGSNFTLKIRSTKLEDSAMYFCASSEAGTYNEQFFGPGTRLTVL.

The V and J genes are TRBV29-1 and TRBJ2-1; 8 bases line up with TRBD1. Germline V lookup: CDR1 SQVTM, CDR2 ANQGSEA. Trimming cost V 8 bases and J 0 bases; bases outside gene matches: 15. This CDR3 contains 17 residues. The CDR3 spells CSTLSQGDKSSYNEQFF. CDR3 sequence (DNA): TGCAGCACCTTGTCACAGGGGGACAAGAGCTCCTACAATGAGCAGTTCTTC.

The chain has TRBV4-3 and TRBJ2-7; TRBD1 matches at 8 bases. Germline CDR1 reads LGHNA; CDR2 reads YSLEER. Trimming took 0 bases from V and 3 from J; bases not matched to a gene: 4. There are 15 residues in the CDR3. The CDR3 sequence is CASSQEGTGRYEQYF. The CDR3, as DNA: TGCGCCAGCAGCCAAGAAGGGACAGGCCGCTACGAGCAGTACTTC.

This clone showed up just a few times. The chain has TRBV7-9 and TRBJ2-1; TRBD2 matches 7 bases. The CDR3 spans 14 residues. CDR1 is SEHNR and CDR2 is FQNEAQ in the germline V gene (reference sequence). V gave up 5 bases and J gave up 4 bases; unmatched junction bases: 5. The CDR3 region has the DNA TGTGCCAGCAGCCGCCCGGGAGGATACAATGAGCAGTTCTTC. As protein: CASSRPGGYNEQFF.

The CDR3 DNA follows: TGTGCCAGCAGCCCCGGCCTAGCCTACAATGAGCAGTTCTTC. As protein: CASSPGLAYNEQFF. The J gene is TRBJ2-1, the V gene TRBV7-3; D remains unclear. From germline, CDR1 is SGHTA and CDR2 FQGTGA. This CDR3 has 14 amino acids. Trimming removed 5 bases at V and 2 bases at J, with 10 bases between.

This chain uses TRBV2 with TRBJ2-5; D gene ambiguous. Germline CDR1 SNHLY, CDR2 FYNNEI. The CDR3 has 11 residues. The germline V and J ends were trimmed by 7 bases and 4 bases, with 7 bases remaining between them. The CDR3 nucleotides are TGTGCCAGCAAGATACTAGAGACCCAGTACTTC. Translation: CASKILETQYF. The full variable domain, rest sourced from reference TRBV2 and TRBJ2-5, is EPEVTQTPSHQVTQMGQEVILRCVPISNHLYFYWYRQILGQKVEFLVSFYNNEISEKSEIFDDQFSVERPDGSNFTLKIRSTKLEDSAMYFCASKILETQYFGPGTRLLVL.

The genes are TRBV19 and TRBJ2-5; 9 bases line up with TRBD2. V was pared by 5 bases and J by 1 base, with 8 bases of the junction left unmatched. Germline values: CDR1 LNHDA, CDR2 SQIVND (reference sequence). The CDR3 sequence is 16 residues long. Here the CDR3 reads CASSLFSGRTQETQYF. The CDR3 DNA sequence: TGTGCCAGTAGTCTTTTTAGCGGGAGAACCCAAGAGACCCAGTACTTC.

CDR3 in DNA: TGTGCCAGCAGAACTCAAAGCGGACCTACCAATGAGCAGTTCTTC. Amino acids: CASRTQSGPTNEQFF. The J gene is TRBJ2-1, the V gene TRBV9, with TRBD2 as a possible D gene (5 bases). Trimming cost V 5 bases and J 6 bases, with 18 bases left between them. Germline assignment: CDR1 SGDLS and CDR2 YYNGEE. This CDR3 region has 15 residues.

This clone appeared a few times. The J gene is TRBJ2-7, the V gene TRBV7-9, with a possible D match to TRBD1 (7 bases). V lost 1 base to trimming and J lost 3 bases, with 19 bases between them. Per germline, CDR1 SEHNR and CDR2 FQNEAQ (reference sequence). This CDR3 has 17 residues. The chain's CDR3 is CASSLGEADRKLYEQYF. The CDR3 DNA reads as TGTGCCAGCAGCTTAGGGGAGGCGGACAGGAAACTCTACGAGCAGTACTTC. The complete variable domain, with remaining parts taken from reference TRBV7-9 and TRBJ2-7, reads DTGVSQNPRHKITKRGQNVTFRCDPISEHNRLYWYRQTLGQGPEFLTYFQNEAQLEKSRLLSDRFSAERPKGSFSTLEIQRTEQGDSAMYLCASSLGEADRKLYEQYFGPGTRLTVT.

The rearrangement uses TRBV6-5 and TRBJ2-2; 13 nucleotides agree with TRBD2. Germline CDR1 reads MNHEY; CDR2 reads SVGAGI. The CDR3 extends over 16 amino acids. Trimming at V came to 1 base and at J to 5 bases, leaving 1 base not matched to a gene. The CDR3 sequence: CASSYLGLAGTGELFF. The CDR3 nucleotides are TGTGCCAGCAGTTACTTGGGACTAGCGGGAACCGGGGAGCTGTTTTTT.

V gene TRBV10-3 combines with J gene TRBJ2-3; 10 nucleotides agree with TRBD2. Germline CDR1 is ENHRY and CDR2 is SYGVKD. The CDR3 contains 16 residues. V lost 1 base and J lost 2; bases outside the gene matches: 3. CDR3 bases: TGTGCCATCAGTGAGTTAGCGGGAGGTCCCACAGATACGCAGTATTTT. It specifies CAISELAGGPTDTQYF.

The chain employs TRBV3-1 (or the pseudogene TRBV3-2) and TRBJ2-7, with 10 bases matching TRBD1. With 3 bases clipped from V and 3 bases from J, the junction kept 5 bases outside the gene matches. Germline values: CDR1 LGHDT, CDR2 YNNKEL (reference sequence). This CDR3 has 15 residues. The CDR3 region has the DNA TGTGCCAGCAGCCATCCGGGACAGGGGATCTACGAGCAGTACTTC. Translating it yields CASSHPGQGIYEQYF.

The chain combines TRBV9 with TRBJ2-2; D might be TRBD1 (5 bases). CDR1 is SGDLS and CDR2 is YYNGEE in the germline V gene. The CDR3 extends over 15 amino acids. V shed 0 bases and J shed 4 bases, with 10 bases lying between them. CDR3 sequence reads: CASSVGGRGTGELFF. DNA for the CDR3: TGTGCCAGCAGCGTAGGGGGAAGGGGCACCGGGGAGCTGTTTTTT.

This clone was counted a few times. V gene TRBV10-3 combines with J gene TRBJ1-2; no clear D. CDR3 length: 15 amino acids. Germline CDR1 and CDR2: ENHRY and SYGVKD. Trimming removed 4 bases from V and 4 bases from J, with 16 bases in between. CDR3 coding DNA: TGTGCCATCAGTGGCGGAGGGCATGACACCTATGGCTACACCTTC. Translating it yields CAISGGGHDTYGYTF.

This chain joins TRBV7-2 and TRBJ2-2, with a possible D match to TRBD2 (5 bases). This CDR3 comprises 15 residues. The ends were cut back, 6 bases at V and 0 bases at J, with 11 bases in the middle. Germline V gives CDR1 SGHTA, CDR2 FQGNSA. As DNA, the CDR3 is TGTGCCAGCAGTTGGAGCGGAGCGAACACCGGGGAGCTGTTTTTT. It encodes CASSWSGANTGELFF.

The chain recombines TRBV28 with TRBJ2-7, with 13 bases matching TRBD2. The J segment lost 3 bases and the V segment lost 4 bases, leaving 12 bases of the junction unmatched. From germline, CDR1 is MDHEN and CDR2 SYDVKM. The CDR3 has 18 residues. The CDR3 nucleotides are TGTGCCAGCAGTTGGCGACCCAGGACTAGCGGGAGTGGCTACGAGCAGTACTTC. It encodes CASSWRPRTSGSGYEQYF.

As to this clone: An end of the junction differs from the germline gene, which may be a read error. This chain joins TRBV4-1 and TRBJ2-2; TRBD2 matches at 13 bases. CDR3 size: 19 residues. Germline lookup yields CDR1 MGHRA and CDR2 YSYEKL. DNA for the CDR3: TGCGCCAGCCGCCAAGGTCAGGGACTAGCGGGAAGAAGGCCCGGGGAGCTGTTTTTT. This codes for CASRQGQGLAGRRPGELFF.

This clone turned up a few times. The CDR3 nucleotides are TGTGCCAGCATGGACAGGCCAGACCTCAAGCAGTACTTC. Residues: CASMDRPDLKQYF. The chain combines TRBV21-1 with TRBJ2-7; the table's D gene call, TRBD1, was not cross checked with the DNA. TRBV21-1 is designated a pseudogene. The CDR3 extends over 13 amino acids.